This T cell receptor beta chain was found in a study of cytotoxic CD8 clonotypes in ibrutinib-treated CLL. Study details: The group held 11 relapsed/refractory and 15 treatment-naive patients, with under 18 IGHV unmutated. Study-level results: Measured clonality at baseline was greater than in age-matched healthy donors and tracked with circulating CD8+ T-cell counts. The clonality rise at ibrutinib response reflected private clonotype expansion.

Data came from immunoSEQ multiplex PCR; TCRdb stores just in-frame clones and leaves some out. The sample records approximately 120,000 clones, roughly 60% being singletons. Concerning this clone: Its matching antigen is unknown. Within the sample, other DNA sequences also encode this same CDR3.

Germline lookup yields CDR1 SGHDT and CDR2 YYEEEE. This CDR3 comprises 11 residues. V was trimmed by 1 base and J by 4 bases, leaving 1 base between them. This TCR derives from a human donor with chronic lymphocytic leukemia. Sequencing was performed on PBMCs, taken after 24 months of ibrutinib treatment. This rearrangement joins TRBV5-6 to TRBJ2-3, with D unclear. DNA for the CDR3: TGTGCCAGCAGCTTGTCAGATACGCAGTATTTT. Amino acid sequence: CASSLSDTQYF. Variable domain in full (rest from reference TRBV5-6 and TRBJ2-3): DAGVTQSPTHLIKTRGQQVTLRCSPKSGHDTVSWYQQALGQGPQFIFQYYEEEERQRGNFPDRFSGHQFPNYSSELNVNALLLGDSALYLCASSLSDTQYFGPGTRLTVL.